Here is one TCR beta chain with its context. J gave up 3 bases and V 7 bases, and 12 bases lay outside the gene matches. The CDR3 runs 18 residues. In TCRdb, the 5' RACE reads were re-called with MiXCR into one record per CDR3 protein. Here the sample spans a few hundred thousand distinct CDR3 sequences, 20% to 25% being singletons. The data derive from a study of T-cell memory formation after mild COVID-19. This receptor was identified in an adult woman who had mild COVID-19 (a few samples of this study predate the infection). Cell type and time point are not known. Sequencing input: PBMCs or a T cell subset sorted from them (not recorded which). V gene TRBV23-1 combines with J gene TRBJ2-3; 14 bases align to TRBD2. TRBV23-1 is an open reading frame whose function is uncertain. As DNA, the CDR3 is TGCGCCAGCAAGTCGGGGACTAGCGGGAGTAGAGGGACAGATACGCAGTATTTT. It translates to CASKSGTSGSRGTDTQYF.